The T cell receptor beta chain under discussion was sequenced for a study of T cells in Graves' hyperthyroidism and ophthalmopathy. Study-wide points: A 13 V-J model separated ophthalmopathy from stable hyperthyroidism.

CDR3 length equals 15 residues. Between the trimmed V and J ends, which lost 5 bases and 3 bases, there was a span of 18 bases. Germline CDR1 reads GTSNPN; CDR2 reads SVGIG (reference sequence). On this clonotype: Its specificity is unknown.

Authors of the study amplified TCR beta CDR3 regions from RNA transcripts. The HTBI primer set was used in a first-round RT-PCR of the TCR CDR3. Each CDR3 protein is one row after TCRdb ran MiXCR on the multiplex PCR reads. The sample includes around 300,000 distinct CDR3 sequences, around 22% of them seen just once. This chain joins TRBV30 and TRBJ2-3, with TRBD2 as a possible D gene (6 bases). The clonotype originates from a man aged 25-40 years with Graves' ophthalmopathy. Sequencing was carried out using blood. The CDR3 nucleotides read TGTGCCTGGGACTCAGAAGTCCGGGGGACAGATACGCAGTATTTT. It specifies CAWDSEVRGTDTQYF.